This T cell receptor beta chain came from a study of human T cells and chemical hapten exposure. Study background: On 2 cm by 2 cm of upper inner arm skin, sensitization was performed with 2% DPC. Whole-study results and caveats: Donors were affected by alopecia, so their immune reaction might vary from that of healthy individuals. Clustering by CDR3 similarity yielded significantly more large clusters from expanded TCRs than controls. Higher patch test scores went with higher counts of PT1 expanded TCRs.

The CDR3 length is 10 residues. With 2 bases removed from V and 10 bases from J, the gap between germline ends came to 3 bases. CDR1 and CDR2 from the germline V gene are MNHNY and SVGAGI (reference sequence). Notes on this clonotype: Its antigen is still unknown.

The time point denotes: pre-sensitization, week 0. Treatment: therapeutic diphenylcyclopropenone sensitization with weekly scalp DPC. TCRdb processed the RACE reads anew with MiXCR; each CDR3 protein has one entry. The sample contains 65,000 to 90,000 distinct CDR3 sequences, 14% of which appear only once. This TCR came from a woman aged 50 to 60 with alopecia areata. Some clones in this sample may be carry-over from other donors' samples. The specimen comprised whole blood, sampled in connection with sensitization to the hapten diphenylcyclopropenone (DPC). The chain links TRBV6-6 to TRBJ2-1; D is uncertain. CDR3 region: CASSYPEQFF. For the CDR3, the DNA is TGTGCCAGCAGTTACCCCGAGCAGTTCTTC.